The 17 T cell receptor beta chains given below trace back to one sample, sequenced in a study of blood T cell repertoires in COVID-19. Method: immunoSEQ multiplex PCR; TCRdb's copy keeps in-frame clones and lacks some. Found here are 65,000 to 80,000 clones, 88% of them singletons; the top ten hold roughly 5%. The material sequenced was peripheral blood. All receptors derive from a man aged 50 or older with active COVID-19.

V is TRBV9 and J is TRBJ1-2; D not resolved. Trimming took off 0 bases at V and 2 bases at J, with 5 bases between the two ends. Germline CDR1 is SGDLS and CDR2 is YYNGEE. The CDR3 loop spans 13 amino acids. CDR3 DNA: TGTGCCAGCAGCGTAGATGAGAACTATGGCTACACCTTC. Encoded protein: CASSVDENYGYTF. Drawing the rest from reference TRBV9 and TRBJ1-2, the complete variable domain is DSGVTQTPKHLITATGQRVTLRCSPRSGDLSVYWYQQSLDQGLQFLIQYYNGEERAKGNILERFSAQQFPDLHSELNLSSLELGDSALYFCASSVDENYGYTFGSGTRLTVV.

This chain connects TRBV11-2 to TRBJ1-1, with 8 bases aligning to TRBD1. CDR3 length: 15 amino acids. CDR1 and CDR2 from the germline V gene are SGHAT and FQNNGV. Unmatched junction bases numbered 7, after V lost 3 bases and J lost 4 bases. CDR3 protein: CASSFTGGGGTEAFF. The CDR3 DNA sequence: TGTGCCAGCAGCTTTACAGGGGGTGGGGGCACTGAAGCTTTCTTT.

V usage is TRBV10-2 and J usage is TRBJ2-3; the match to TRBD2 covers 11 bases. Losses at the gene ends were 3 bases for V and 2 bases for J; bases not matched to a gene: 4. This CDR3 region has 16 residues. CDR1 and CDR2 from the germline V gene are WSHSY and SAAADI. The CDR3 reads CASSDPSGGYTDTQYF. The CDR3 DNA follows: TGCGCCAGCAGTGACCCTAGCGGGGGGTACACAGATACGCAGTATTTT.

The chain has TRBV7-2 and TRBJ2-7; no reliable D call. CDR3 length: 14 amino acids. Germline V gene sequence: CDR1 SGHTA, CDR2 FQGNSA. V gave up 0 bases and J gave up 0 bases, with 6 bases separating them. CDR3 sequence reads: CASSLARASYEQYF. Here the CDR3 DNA reads TGTGCCAGCAGCTTAGCGCGCGCCTCCTACGAGCAGTACTTC.

The chain couples TRBV6-5 to TRBJ2-5; tentatively, D is TRBD1 (6 bases). V was trimmed by 4 bases and J by 4 bases, leaving 10 bases between them. This CDR3 comprises 13 residues. From germline, CDR1 is MNHEY and CDR2 SVGAGI. Written as DNA, the CDR3 is TGTGCCAGCAGTTTAGCACAGGGAGAGACCCAGTACTTC. As protein: CASSLAQGETQYF.

This rearrangement joins TRBV5-1 to TRBJ1-6, with 7 bases matching TRBD1. Per germline, CDR1 SGHRS and CDR2 YFSETQ. This CDR3 is 14 amino acids long. V lost 2 bases and J lost 15; bases outside the gene matches: 11. The CDR3 is CASSFGQERVGLHF. DNA for the CDR3: TGCGCCAGCAGCTTCGGACAGGAGCGGGTGGGCCTCCACTTT. Supplemented by reference TRBV5-1 and TRBJ1-6, the full variable domain reads KAGVTQTPRYLIKTRGQQVTLSCSPISGHRSVSWYQQTPGQGLQFLFEYFSETQRNKGNFPGRFSGRQFSNSRSEMNVSTLELGDSALYLCASSFGQERVGLHFGNGTRLTVT.

The chain combines TRBV28 with TRBJ1-6; no definite D call. The V end was cut by 4 bases, the J end by 7 bases, with 11 bases between. The CDR3 covers 14 residues. CDR1 is MDHEN and CDR2 is SYDVKM in the germline V gene. The CDR3 is CASSSPGGNSPLHF. CDR3 coding DNA: TGTGCCAGCAGTTCTCCAGGTGGGAATTCACCCCTCCACTTT.

This clone has just one count. The V call is TRBV5-5, the J call TRBJ2-3; D is ambiguous. Germline CDR1 and CDR2: SGHKS and YYEKEE (reference sequence). Trimming took off 2 bases at V and 2 bases at J, with 6 bases between the two ends. The CDR3 is 13 amino acids. CDR3 residues: CASSLRVTDTQYF. In nucleotides, the CDR3 is TGTGCCAGCAGCTTACGGGTCACAGATACGCAGTATTTT.

The rearrangement joins TRBV27 to TRBJ2-2, with D perhaps TRBD2 (6 bases). V lost 0 bases and J lost 5, with 10 bases in between. Germline CDR1 reads MNHEY; CDR2 reads SMNVEV (reference sequence). This CDR3 has 15 amino acids. The CDR3 DNA reads as TGTGCCAGCAGTTTATCAGGGGCGGGGACCGGGGAGCTGTTTTTT. It translates to CASSLSGAGTGELFF.

This rearrangement joins TRBV6-1 to TRBJ2-5; 8 bases fit TRBD1. V trimming: 3 bases; J trimming: 2 bases; junction bases outside the gene matches: 8. CDR1 and CDR2 (germline): MNHNS, SASEGT. This CDR3 is 16 amino acids long. The CDR3 region is CASSEGVGQGQETQYF. In DNA, the CDR3 is TGTGCCAGCAGTGAGGGGGTTGGACAGGGTCAAGAGACCCAGTACTTC.

CDR3 DNA sequence: TGTGCCAGTAGTCCGTCGGGGGAAAGATATGGCTACACCTTC. This sequence encodes CASSPSGERYGYTF. The chain uses TRBV19 and TRBJ1-2; D perhaps matches TRBD1 (5 bases). From germline, CDR1 is LNHDA and CDR2 SQIVND (reference sequence). Trimming removed 5 bases at V and 5 bases at J, with 15 bases between. The CDR3 is 14 residues long.

V usage is TRBV27 and J usage is TRBJ1-2; D is possibly TRBD1 (6 bases). Germline V lookup: CDR1 MNHEY, CDR2 SMNVEV (reference sequence). V was pared by 6 bases and J by 5 bases, with 22 bases between. This CDR3 is built from 16 residues. The chain's CDR3 is CASSQYSGTRVYGYTF. Written as DNA, the CDR3 is TGTGCCAGCAGCCAATACTCCGGGACAAGAGTTTATGGCTACACCTTC.

CDR3 region: CASRGGGYGANVLTF. In DNA form, the CDR3 reads TGTGCCAGCAGGGGAGGGGGGTACGGGGCCAACGTCCTGACTTTC. The chain links TRBV6-5 to TRBJ2-6; D possibly corresponds to TRBD2 (7 bases). Trimming cost V 6 bases and J 4 bases, with 13 bases left between them. The CDR3 sequence is 15 residues long. CDR1 and CDR2 from the germline V gene are MNHEY and SVGAGI.

The chain couples TRBV5-6 to TRBJ1-2, with TRBD1 matching 11 bases. The CDR3 has 15 amino acids. CDR1 SGHDT and CDR2 YYEEEE come from the germline V gene. V trimming: 3 bases; J trimming: 1 base; junction bases outside the gene matches: 2. CDR3 region: CASSSGQGVNYGYTF. In nucleotides, the CDR3 is TGTGCCAGCAGCTCGGGACAGGGGGTTAACTATGGCTACACCTTC.

Only one count was recorded for this clone. The V and J genes are TRBV7-2 and TRBJ1-2, with D maybe TRBD1 (5 bases). The CDR3 totals 15 residues. Germline V gene sequence: CDR1 SGHTA, CDR2 FQGNSA. Trimming removed 2 bases from V and 4 bases from J, with 14 bases in between. CDR3 residues: CASSLTSGYGYGYTF. Written as DNA, the CDR3 is TGTGCCAGCAGCTTAACATCAGGGTACGGCTATGGCTACACCTTC. Combining the CDR3 with reference TRBV7-2 and TRBJ1-2 gives the whole variable domain GAGVSQSPSNKVTEKGKDVELRCDPISGHTALYWYRQSLGQGLEFLIYFQGNSAPDKSGLPSDRFSAERTGGSVSTLTIQRTQQEDSAVYLCASSLTSGYGYGYTFGSGTRLTVV.

The rearrangement links TRBV5-5 to TRBJ2-5, with 7 bases aligning to TRBD1. Trimming removed 3 bases from V and 1 base from J; junction bases left unmatched: 9. The germline V gene encodes CDR1 SGHKS and CDR2 YYEKEE (reference sequence). This CDR3 has 16 amino acids. The CDR3 is CASSSPTGQSQETQYF. The CDR3 DNA sequence: TGTGCCAGCAGCTCCCCGACGGGACAGTCCCAAGAGACCCAGTACTTC.

This chain joins TRBV5-6 and TRBJ1-5, with 7 bases identical to TRBD1. This CDR3 has 14 amino acids. V was clipped by 3 bases and J by 9 bases; unmatched bases: 9. Germline V gives CDR1 SGHDT, CDR2 YYEEEE. The CDR3, as DNA: TGTGCCAGCAGCTCCAGGACAGGCGATGCGCCCCAGCATTTT. It is translated as CASSSRTGDAPQHF.